The clone carrying this T cell receptor (beta chain) has a count of ten or more. What it binds is not known. The data were taken from a study of T-cell memory formation after mild COVID-19. From 5'RACE with constant-segment primers came TCR alpha and TCR beta cDNA libraries that carried sample barcodes and UMIs. TCRdb analysed the 5' RACE reads with MiXCR anew, one entry per CDR3 protein. The sample has roughly 350,000 distinct CDR3 sequences, roughly an eighth seen once. J gave up 6 bases and V 4 bases, and 8 bases lay outside the gene matches. The germline gives CDR1 SEHNR, CDR2 FQNEAQ (reference sequence). This CDR3 has 14 residues. Study-wide results and caveats: A balance of CD4 and CD8 characterized clones contracting day 15 to 85, whereas later expanders leaned CD4+.

The clonotype was recovered from a man in his late teens or twenties who had mild COVID-19 (a few samples of this study predate the infection). Cell type and time point are not known. The material sequenced was PBMCs or a T cell subset sorted from them (not recorded which). V usage is TRBV7-9 and J usage is TRBJ2-7, with 8 positions matching TRBD1. CDR3 in DNA: TGTGCCAGCAGCTGGGGACAGGTCCCCGTCGAGCAGTACTTC. It translates to CASSWGQVPVEQYF. Complete variable domain (other parts from reference TRBV7-9 and TRBJ2-7): DTGVSQNPRHKITKRGQNVTFRCDPISEHNRLYWYRQTLGQGPEFLTYFQNEAQLEKSRLLSDRFSAERPKGSFSTLEIQRTEQGDSAMYLCASSWGQVPVEQYFGPGTRLTVT.